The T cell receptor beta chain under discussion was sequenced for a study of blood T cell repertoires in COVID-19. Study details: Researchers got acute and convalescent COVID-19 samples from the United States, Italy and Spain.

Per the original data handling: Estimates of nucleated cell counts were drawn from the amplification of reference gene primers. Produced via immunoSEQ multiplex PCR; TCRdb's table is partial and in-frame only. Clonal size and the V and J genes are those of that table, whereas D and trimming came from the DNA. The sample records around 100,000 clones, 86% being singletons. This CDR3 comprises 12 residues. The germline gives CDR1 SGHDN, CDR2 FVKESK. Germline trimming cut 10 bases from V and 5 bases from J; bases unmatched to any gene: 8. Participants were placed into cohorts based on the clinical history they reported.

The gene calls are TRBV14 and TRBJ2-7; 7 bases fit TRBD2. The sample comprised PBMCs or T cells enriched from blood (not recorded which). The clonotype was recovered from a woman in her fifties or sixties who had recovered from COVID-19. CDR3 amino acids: CATTRTSNEQYF. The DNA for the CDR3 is TGTGCCACCACCAGGACTAGTAACGAGCAGTACTTC.